This T cell receptor (beta chain) was found in a study of T-cell memory formation after mild COVID-19. Constant-segment primers and 5'RACE yielded cDNA libraries for TCR alpha and TCR beta, each carrying sample barcodes and UMIs. TCRdb reprocessed the 5' RACE reads via MiXCR and lists one record per CDR3 protein. The data hold 400,000 to 550,000 distinct CDR3 sequences, with around 27% observed a single time. The CDR3 runs 15 residues. With 5 bases removed from V and 3 bases from J, the gap between germline ends came to 16 bases. Germline-derived CDR1 and CDR2 are DFQATT and SNEGSKA (reference sequence). Study conclusions and caveats: Contracting clones from day 15 to 85 showed balanced CD4/CD8; later expanders favored CD4+. Detection of some responders pre-infection suggested pre-existing cross-reactive memory T cells participated. CD4+ contracting clones lay mainly in CM and EM, CD8+ ones in EMRA.

About this clonotype itself: The antigen is unknown.

This sequence originates from an adult woman who had mild COVID-19 (a few samples of this study predate the infection). Cell type and time point are not known. This sequence joins TRBV20-1 and TRBJ2-2, with D tentatively TRBD1 (6 bases). The sequencing sample was made of PBMCs or a T cell subset sorted from them (not recorded which). In DNA, the CDR3 is TGCAGTGCTGGACCGAACAGGGTCTACACCGGGGAGCTGTTTTTT. This translates into CSAGPNRVYTGELFF.